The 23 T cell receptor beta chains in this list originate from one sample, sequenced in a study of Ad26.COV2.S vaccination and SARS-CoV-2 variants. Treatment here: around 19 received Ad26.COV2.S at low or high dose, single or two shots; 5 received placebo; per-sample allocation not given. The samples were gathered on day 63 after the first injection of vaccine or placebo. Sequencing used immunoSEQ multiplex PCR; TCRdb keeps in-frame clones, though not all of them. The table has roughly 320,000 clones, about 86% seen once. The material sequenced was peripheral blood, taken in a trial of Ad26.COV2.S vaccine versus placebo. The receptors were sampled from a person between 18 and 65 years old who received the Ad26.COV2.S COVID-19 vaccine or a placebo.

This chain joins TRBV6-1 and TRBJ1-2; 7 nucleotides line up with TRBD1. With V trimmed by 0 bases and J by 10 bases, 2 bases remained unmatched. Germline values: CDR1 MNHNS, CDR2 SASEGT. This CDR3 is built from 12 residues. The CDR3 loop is CASSEARGDYTF. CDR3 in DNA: TGTGCCAGCAGTGAAGCCAGGGGGGACTACACCTTC.

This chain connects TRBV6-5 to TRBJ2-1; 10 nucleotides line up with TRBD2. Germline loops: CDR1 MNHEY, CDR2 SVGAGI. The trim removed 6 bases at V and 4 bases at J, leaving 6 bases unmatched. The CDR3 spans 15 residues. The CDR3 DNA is TGTGCCAGCAGCGCCGCTAGCGGGGGATACAATGAGCAGTTCTTC. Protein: CASSAASGGYNEQFF.

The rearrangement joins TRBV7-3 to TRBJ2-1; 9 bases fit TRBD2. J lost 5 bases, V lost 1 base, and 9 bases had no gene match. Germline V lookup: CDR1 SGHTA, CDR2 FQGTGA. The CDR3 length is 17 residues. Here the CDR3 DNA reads TGTGCCAGCAGCTTAAGGGGTAGCGGGGGACCTAACAATGAGCAGTTCTTC. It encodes CASSLRGSGGPNNEQFF.

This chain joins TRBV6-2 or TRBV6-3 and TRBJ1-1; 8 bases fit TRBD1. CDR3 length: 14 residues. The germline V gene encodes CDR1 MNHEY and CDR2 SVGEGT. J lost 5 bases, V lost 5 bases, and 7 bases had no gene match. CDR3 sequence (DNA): TGTGCCAGCAGTAGACCCACAGGGGGGACTGAAGCTTTCTTT. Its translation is CASSRPTGGTEAFF.

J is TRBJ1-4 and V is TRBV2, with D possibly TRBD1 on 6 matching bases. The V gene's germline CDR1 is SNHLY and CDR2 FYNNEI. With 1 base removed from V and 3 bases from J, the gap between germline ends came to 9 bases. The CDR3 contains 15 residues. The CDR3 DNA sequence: TGTGCCAGCAGTGAAGAGGGGGAGGCTAATGAAAAACTGTTTTTT. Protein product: CASSEEGEANEKLFF.

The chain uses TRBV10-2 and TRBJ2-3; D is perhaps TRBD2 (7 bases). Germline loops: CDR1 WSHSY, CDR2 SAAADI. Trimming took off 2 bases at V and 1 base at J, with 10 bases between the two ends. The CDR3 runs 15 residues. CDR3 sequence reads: CASSEPGGRTDTQYF. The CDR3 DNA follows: TGCGCCAGCAGTGAGCCGGGGGGCCGCACAGATACGCAGTATTTT.

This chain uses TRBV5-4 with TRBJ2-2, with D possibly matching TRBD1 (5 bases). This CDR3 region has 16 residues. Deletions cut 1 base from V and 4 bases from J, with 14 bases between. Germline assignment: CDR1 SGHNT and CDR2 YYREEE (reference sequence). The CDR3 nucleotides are TGTGCCAGCAGCTTGCGTCCTGGGGCCTTCACCGGGGAGCTGTTTTTT. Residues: CASSLRPGAFTGELFF.

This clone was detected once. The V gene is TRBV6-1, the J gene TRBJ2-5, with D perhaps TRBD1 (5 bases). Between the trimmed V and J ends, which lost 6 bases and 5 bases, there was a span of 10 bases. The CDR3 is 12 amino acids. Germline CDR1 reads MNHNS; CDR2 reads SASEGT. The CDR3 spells CASSHDSETQYF. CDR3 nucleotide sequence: TGTGCCAGCAGCCACGACAGTGAGACCCAGTACTTC.

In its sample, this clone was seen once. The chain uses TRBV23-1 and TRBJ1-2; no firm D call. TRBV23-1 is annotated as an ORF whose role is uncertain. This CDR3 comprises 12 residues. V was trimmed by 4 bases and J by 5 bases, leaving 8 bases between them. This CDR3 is CASSPPVYGYTF. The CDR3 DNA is TGCGCCAGCAGTCCTCCGGTGTATGGCTACACCTTC.

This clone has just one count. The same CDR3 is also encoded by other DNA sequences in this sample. DNA for the CDR3: TGTGCCAGCAGTTTAACAGGCAATCAGCCCCAGCATTTT. Protein: CASSLTGNQPQHF. V is TRBV12-3 or TRBV12-4 and J is TRBJ1-5; no reliable D call. The CDR3 sequence is 13 residues long. Trimming shortened V by 2 bases and J by 2 bases, and 4 bases separated the two germline ends.

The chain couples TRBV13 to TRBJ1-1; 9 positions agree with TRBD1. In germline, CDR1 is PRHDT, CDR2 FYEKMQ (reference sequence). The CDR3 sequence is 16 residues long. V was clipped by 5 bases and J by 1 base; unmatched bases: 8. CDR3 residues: CASSPRGGQGNTEAFF. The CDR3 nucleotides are TGTGCCAGCAGCCCGCGGGGGGGACAGGGGAACACTGAAGCTTTCTTT.

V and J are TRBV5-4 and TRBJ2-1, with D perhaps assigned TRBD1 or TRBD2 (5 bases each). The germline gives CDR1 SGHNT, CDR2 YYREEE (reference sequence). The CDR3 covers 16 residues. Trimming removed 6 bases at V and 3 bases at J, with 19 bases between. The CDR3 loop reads CASIQRDGGHYNEQFF. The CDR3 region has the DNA TGTGCCAGCATCCAGAGGGACGGAGGCCACTACAATGAGCAGTTCTTC.

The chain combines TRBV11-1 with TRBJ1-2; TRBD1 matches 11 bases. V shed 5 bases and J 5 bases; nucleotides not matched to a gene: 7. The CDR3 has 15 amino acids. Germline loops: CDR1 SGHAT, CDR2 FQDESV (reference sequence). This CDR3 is CASSRTGGANYGYTF. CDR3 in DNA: TGTGCCAGCAGCCGGACAGGGGGCGCCAATTATGGCTACACCTTC.

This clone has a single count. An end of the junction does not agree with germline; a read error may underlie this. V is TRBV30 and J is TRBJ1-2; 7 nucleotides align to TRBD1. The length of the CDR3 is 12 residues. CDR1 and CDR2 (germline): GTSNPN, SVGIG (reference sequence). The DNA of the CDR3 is TGTGCCTGGACCTCGAGGGGGAACAGGGGCCACTTC. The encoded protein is CAWTSRGNRGHF.

CDR3 in amino acids: CASSRSPLFYVGQPQHF. CDR3 DNA: TGTGCCAGCAGCCGTAGCCCCTTGTTCTACGTTGGTCAGCCCCAGCATTTT. V is TRBV7-2 and J is TRBJ1-5; D not certain. The CDR3 is made up of 17 amino acids. Trimming left V 5 bases short and J 6 bases short, with 23 bases between. Germline V lookup: CDR1 SGHTA, CDR2 FQGNSA.

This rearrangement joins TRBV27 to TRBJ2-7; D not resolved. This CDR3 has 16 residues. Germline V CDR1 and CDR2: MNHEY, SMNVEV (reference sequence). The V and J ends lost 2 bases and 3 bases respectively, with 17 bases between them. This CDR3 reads CASSLNGPGSIYEQYF. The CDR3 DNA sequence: TGTGCCAGCAGTTTAAACGGGCCCGGATCTATCTACGAGCAGTACTTC.

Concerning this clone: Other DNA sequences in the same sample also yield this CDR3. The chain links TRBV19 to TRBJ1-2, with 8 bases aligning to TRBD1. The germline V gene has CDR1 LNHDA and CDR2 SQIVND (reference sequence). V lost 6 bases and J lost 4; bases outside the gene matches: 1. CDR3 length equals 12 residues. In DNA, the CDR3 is TGTGCCAGTAGAGACAGGGGCTATGGCTACACCTTC. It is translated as CASRDRGYGYTF.

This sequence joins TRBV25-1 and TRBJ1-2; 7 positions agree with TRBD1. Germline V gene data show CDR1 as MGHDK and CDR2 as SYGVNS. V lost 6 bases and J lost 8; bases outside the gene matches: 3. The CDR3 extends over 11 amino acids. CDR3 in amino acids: CASRTGVGYTF. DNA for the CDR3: TGTGCCAGCAGAACAGGGGTGGGCTACACCTTC.

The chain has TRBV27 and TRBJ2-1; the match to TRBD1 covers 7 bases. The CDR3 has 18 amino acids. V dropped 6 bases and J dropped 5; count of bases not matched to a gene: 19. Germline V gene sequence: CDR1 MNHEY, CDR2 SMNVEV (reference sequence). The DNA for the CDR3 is TGTGCCAGCAGCCGTTTTTATCCCCCCCCGGGACAGAACAATGAGCAGTTCTTC. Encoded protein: CASSRFYPPPGQNNEQFF.

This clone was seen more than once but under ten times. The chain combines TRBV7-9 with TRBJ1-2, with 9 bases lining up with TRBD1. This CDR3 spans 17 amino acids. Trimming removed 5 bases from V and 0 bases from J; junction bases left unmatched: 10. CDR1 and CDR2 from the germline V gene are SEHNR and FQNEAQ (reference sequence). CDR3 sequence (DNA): TGTGCCAGCAGCCAGGGGGACAGGGTTATGGCTAACTATGGCTACACCTTC. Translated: CASSQGDRVMANYGYTF.

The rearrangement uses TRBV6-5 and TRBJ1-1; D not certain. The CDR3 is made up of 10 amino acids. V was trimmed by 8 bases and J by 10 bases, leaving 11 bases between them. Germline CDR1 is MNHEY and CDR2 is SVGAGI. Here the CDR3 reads CASGREAAFF. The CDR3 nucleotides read TGTGCCAGCGGAAGGGAGGCAGCTTTCTTT.

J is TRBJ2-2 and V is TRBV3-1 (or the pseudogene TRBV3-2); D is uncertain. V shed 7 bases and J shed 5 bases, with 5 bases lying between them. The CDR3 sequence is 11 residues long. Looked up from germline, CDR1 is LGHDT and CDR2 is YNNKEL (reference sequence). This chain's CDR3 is CASTETGELFF. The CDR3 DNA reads TGTGCCAGCACCGAGACCGGGGAGCTGTTTTTT.

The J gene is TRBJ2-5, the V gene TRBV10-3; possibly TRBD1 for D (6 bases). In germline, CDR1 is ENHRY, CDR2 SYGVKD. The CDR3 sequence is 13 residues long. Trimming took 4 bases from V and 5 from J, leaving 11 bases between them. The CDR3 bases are TGTGCCATCAGTGGGGGGCGAGGGGAGACCCAGTACTTC. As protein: CAISGGRGETQYF.